This is a list of T cell receptor beta chains from one sample in a study of cytomegalovirus exposure and HLA in healthy donors. Method: immunoSEQ multiplex PCR; TCRdb's copy keeps in-frame clones and lacks some. The table has 150,000 to 200,000 clones, roughly four fifths seen once. The sample comprised PBMCs. Receptor source: a female donor in good health and CMV-seronegative. Each CDR3 is given with its conserved first and last residue. D genes are given only for firm matches. Only part of the rows carry a size: once, few, many, or a class if the clone is expanded.

.,.,TRBV6-1,TRBJ2-2,CASWQGSTGELFF,TGTGCCAGCTGGCAGGGATCGACCGGGGAGCTGTTTTTT
once,.,TRBV6-5,TRBJ2-7,CASSYSRRAGTYEQYF,TGTGCCAGCAGTTACTCTAGGAGAGCCGGGACCTACGAGCAGTACTTC
.,.,TRBV2,TRBJ1-2,CASSPDEGGYGYTF,TGTGCCAGCAGTCCAGACGAGGGTGGGTATGGCTACACCTTC
.,TRBD1,TRBV10-2,TRBJ1-2,CASSELRQGQGYTF,TGCGCCAGCAGTGAGCTCCGACAGGGTCAGGGCTACACCTTC
.,.,TRBV7-2,TRBJ2-1,CASSFTGYDEQFF,TGTGCCAGCAGCTTTACAGGGTACGATGAGCAGTTCTTC
few,.,TRBV5-1,TRBJ1-2,CASSFENYGYTF,TGCGCCAGCAGCTTCGAGAACTATGGCTACACCTTC
.,TRBD2,TRBV7-8,TRBJ2-3,CASSPTTSGITDTQYF,TGTGCCAGCAGTCCTACTACTAGCGGGATCACAGATACGCAGTATTTT
few,.,TRBV2,TRBJ2-5,CASSEGRGETQYF,TGTGCCAGCAGTGAAGGCCGCGGTGAGACCCAGTACTTC
.,TRBD2,TRBV29-1,TRBJ2-2,CSVVIAGGPSGELFF,TGCAGCGTTGTGATAGCGGGAGGGCCGTCCGGGGAGCTGTTTTTT
.,.,TRBV6-1,TRBJ2-7,CASSEDRTAYEQYF,TGTGCCAGCAGTGAAGACAGGACAGCCTACGAGCAGTACTTC
.,.,TRBV19,TRBJ1-5,CASSIQEDQPQHF,TGTGCCAGTAGTATCCAAGAGGATCAGCCCCAGCATTTT
.,.,TRBV6-1,TRBJ2-4,CASSGFRGTVNIQYF,TGTGCCAGCAGTGGTTTCCGGGGGACAGTAAACATTCAGTACTTC
few,TRBD2,TRBV4-3,TRBJ2-7,CASSQGVAGDEQYF,TGCGCCAGCAGCCAAGGGGTAGCGGGGGACGAGCAGTACTTC
.,.,TRBV7-6,TRBJ1-2,CASSLVVEGTYGYTF,TGTGCCAGCAGCTTAGTGGTCGAGGGAACCTATGGCTACACCTTC
.,.,TRBV19,TRBJ2-7,CASRETGGYEQYF,TGTGCCAGTAGGGAGACAGGCGGGTACGAGCAGTACTTC
.,.,TRBV6-1,TRBJ2-5,CASKGLNQETQYF,TGTGCCAGCAAGGGGCTAAACCAAGAGACCCAGTACTTC
.,.,TRBV6-1,TRBJ1-4,CASSERGYSNEKLFF,TGTGCCAGCAGTGAGAGGGGGTACAGCAATGAAAAACTGTTTTTT
.,TRBD2,TRBV7-2,TRBJ2-2,CASIPGSLAGGGELFF,TGTGCCAGCATCCCCGGCTCACTAGCGGGGGGCGGGGAGCTGTTTTTT
.,.,TRBV4-3,TRBJ1-1,CASSPRRGANTEAFF,TGCGCCAGCAGCCCTAGACGGGGGGCGAACACTGAAGCTTTCTTT
.,TRBD2,TRBV28,TRBJ2-7,CASSFSSGVPYEQYF,TGTGCCAGCAGTTTCTCTAGCGGGGTCCCCTACGAGCAGTACTTC
.,.,TRBV7-9,TRBJ2-2,CASSSIQGDGELFF,TGTGCCAGCAGCTCTATACAGGGAGACGGGGAGCTGTTTTTT
.,.,TRBV19,TRBJ2-3,CASKSGSDTQYF,TGTGCCAGCAAATCAGGGTCAGATACGCAGTATTTT
once,.,TRBV7-6,TRBJ1-1,CASSNKNTEAFF,TGTGCCAGCAGCAACAAGAACACTGAAGCTTTCTTT
.,.,TRBV11-2,TRBJ2-3,CASSAKRSAESTDTQYF,TGTGCCAGCAGCGCCAAGAGATCGGCGGAGAGCACAGATACGCAGTATTTT
.,TRBD2,TRBV29-1,TRBJ2-5,CSSGGGSQETQYF,TGCAGCTCTGGGGGAGGGTCCCAAGAGACCCAGTACTTC
few,.,TRBV6-5,TRBJ1-2,CASILARNNYGYTF,TGTGCCAGCATTCTCGCGCGGAATAACTATGGCTACACCTTC
.,TRBD1,TRBV7-2,TRBJ2-1,CASSRGDREDEQFF,TGTGCCAGCAGCCGGGGGGACAGGGAGGATGAGCAGTTCTTC
.,TRBD1,TRBV4-1,TRBJ1-1,CASSARTGNTEAFF,TGCGCCAGCAGCGCACGGACAGGAAACACTGAAGCTTTCTTT
.,TRBD1,TRBV5-5,TRBJ1-1,CASSLGPTGGYTEAFF,TGTGCCAGCAGCTTGGGGCCGACAGGGGGCTACACTGAAGCTTTCTTT